This entry is about one T cell receptor (beta chain). Its antigen is as yet unknown. With a much larger clone just one base away, this may be a read error. Individual cDNA molecules were tagged with unique molecular identifiers. TCRdb recomputed calls from the 5' RACE reads with MiXCR, one row per CDR3 protein. The sample has about 46,000 distinct CDR3 sequences; almost 5.5% are singletons. The data derive from a study of early T cells in non-severe SARS-CoV-2 infection. Study-wide context: Sequencing was performed on bulk RNA from unsorted whole blood, leaving chains unpaired.

CDR3 size: 15 residues. Germline V lookup: CDR1 SQVTM, CDR2 ANQGSEA. Findings of the study overall: VDJdb matching, biased toward anti-spike CD8 responses, missed private and CD4 specificities.

The sequenced sample was whole blood, obtained at baseline. The chain has TRBV29-1 and TRBJ2-1; 11 nucleotides agree with TRBD1. The clonotype comes from an adult who was a healthcare worker with PCR-confirmed SARS-CoV-2 infection or an uninfected control (not recorded which). DNA of the CDR3: TGCGGCGTTCAATTAGGACAGGGGGCGCGGAATGAGCAGTTCTTC. Residues: CGVQLGQGARNEQFF.